The rows below give T cell receptor beta chains drawn from one sample of a study of T-cell memory formation after mild COVID-19. MiXCR was run by TCRdb on the 5' RACE reads, yielding one entry per CDR3 protein. Here the sample spans hundreds of thousands of distinct CDR3 sequences, approximately 19% being singletons. The sample consisted of PBMCs or a T cell subset sorted from them (not recorded which). The receptors originated from an adult woman who had mild COVID-19 (a few samples of this study predate the infection). Cell type and time point are not known. The CDR3 runs from the conserved cysteine through the conserved F or W. Each record gives: V gene, clone size, D gene, J gene, CDR3 DNA, CDR3 protein. A D gene is named only where the DNA matches it firmly. Not every row has a clone size; where given, it reads once, few, many or a size class.

V: TRBV27
size: few
D: TRBD2
J: TRBJ2-7
DNA: TGTGCCAGCAGTTTAGGGACTAGCGGGACCTTCCCCTACGAGCAGTACTTC
CDR3: CASSLGTSGTFPYEQYF

V: TRBV12-3/TRBV12-4
size: .
D: .
J: TRBJ1-2
DNA: TGTGCCAGCAGTTTAGGGGGACTTAGAAACTATGGCTACACCTTC
CDR3: CASSLGGLRNYGYTF

V: TRBV27
size: .
D: .
J: TRBJ1-1
DNA: TGTGCCAGCAGTTCTACCTGGAACACTGAAGCTTTCTTT
CDR3: CASSSTWNTEAFF

V: TRBV20-1
size: few
D: .
J: TRBJ2-7
DNA: TGCAGTGCTAAGAGGGGTAGCGGACCCTACGAGCAGTACTTC
CDR3: CSAKRGSGPYEQYF

V: TRBV20-1
size: .
D: .
J: TRBJ1-6
DNA: TGCAGTGCTAGGGGGGAAAATAAGTCACCCCTCCACTTT
CDR3: CSARGENKSPLHF

V: TRBV5-1
size: .
D: .
J: TRBJ1-1
DNA: TGCGCCAGCAGCTTTGGACGGGAAGACATGAACACTGAAGCTTTCTTT
CDR3: CASSFGREDMNTEAFF

V: TRBV19
size: .
D: .
J: TRBJ2-7
DNA: TGTGCCAGTGTGGGTGGCTACGAGCAGTACTTC
CDR3: CASVGGYEQYF

V: TRBV5-1
size: few
D: .
J: TRBJ1-1
DNA: TGCGCCAGCAGCTTGGGACCGGGCGCGGACACTGAAGCTTTCTTT
CDR3: CASSLGPGADTEAFF

V: TRBV21-1
size: .
D: .
J: TRBJ2-3
DNA: TGTGCCAGCAGAGGACTAGCGGGAGTATACACAGATACGCAGTATTTT
CDR3: CASRGLAGVYTDTQYF

V: TRBV5-1
size: .
D: .
J: TRBJ2-1
DNA: TGCGCCAGCAGCCGCCACGGTAATGAGCAGTTCTTC
CDR3: CASSRHGNEQFF

V: TRBV21-1
size: .
D: .
J: TRBJ2-1
DNA: TGTGCCAGCAGCAAATACGATGAGCAGTTCTTC
CDR3: CASSKYDEQFF

V: TRBV6-5
size: .
D: TRBD1
J: TRBJ2-7
DNA: TGTGCCAGCAGGCCCGACAGGGCACATTCCGCCGAGCAGTACTTC
CDR3: CASRPDRAHSAEQYF

V: TRBV6-1
size: .
D: .
J: TRBJ1-5
DNA: TGTGCCAGCTACTTGGACAGCGCTTATAGCAATCAGCCCCAGCATTTT
CDR3: CASYLDSAYSNQPQHF